The T cell receptor beta chain described here comes from a study of cytomegalovirus exposure and HLA in healthy donors. The study's findings and limits: There were reportedly fewer N-insertions in an Asian-associated ancestry cluster than the roughly 670-donor mean, in a later analysis. An assumption of roughly uniform sequencing depth across donors underlay the presence/absence analyses. It was reported that TCR beta sequences correctly inferred the HLA-A and HLA-B alleles for most subjects.

Of note for this clone: Its target is unknown.

Primers for the PCR totalled 60 Vbeta and 13 Jbeta. The table came from immunoSEQ multiplex PCR; TCRdb's copy has only in-frame clones and leaves some out. The sample consists of some 110,000 clones, about four fifths of them appearing once. The CDR3 runs 12 residues. The V and J ends lost 4 bases and 1 base respectively, with 5 bases between them. Germline V gene data show CDR1 as SEHNR and CDR2 as FQNEAQ (reference sequence). The clonotype was recovered from a man aged 30-40 years in good health and CMV-seropositive. Sequencing input: PBMCs. The chain combines TRBV7-9 with TRBJ2-7; D ambiguous. The CDR3 loop is CASSYPSYEQYF. The CDR3 DNA is TGTGCCAGCAGCTATCCATCCTACGAGCAGTACTTC.